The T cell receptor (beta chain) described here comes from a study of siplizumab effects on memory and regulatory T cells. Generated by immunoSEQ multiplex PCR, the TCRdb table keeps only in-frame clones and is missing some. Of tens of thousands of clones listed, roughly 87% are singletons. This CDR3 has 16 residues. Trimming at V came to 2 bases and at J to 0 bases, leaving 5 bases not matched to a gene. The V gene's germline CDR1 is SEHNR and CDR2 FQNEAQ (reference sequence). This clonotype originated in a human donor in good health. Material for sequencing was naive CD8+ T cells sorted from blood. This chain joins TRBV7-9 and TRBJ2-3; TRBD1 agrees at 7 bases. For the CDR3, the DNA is TGTGCCAGCAGCTTATCGGACAGGAGGAGCACAGATACGCAGTATTTT. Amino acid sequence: CASSLSDRRSTDTQYF.